The clone carrying this T cell receptor beta chain was seen once. In the authors' workflow: Amplifying reference gene primers gave estimates of nucleated cell counts. TCRdb's table, derived via immunoSEQ multiplex PCR, lists solely in-frame clones and lacks some. The DNA gave D and trimming, while V, J and clone size come from that table. The repertoire consists of some 110,000 clones, with 86% occurring once and the leading ten covering under 5%. V lost 3 bases, J lost 5 bases, and 10 bases stayed unmatched. The CDR3 spans 17 residues. Germline V CDR1 and CDR2: SEHNR, FQNEAQ (reference sequence). The record originates from a study of blood T cell repertoires in COVID-19. Study at large: Researchers got acute and convalescent COVID-19 samples from the United States, Italy and Spain. T cells, B-cell-depleted T cells, or PBMCs provided the cDNA or gDNA that served as material.

Sample: peripheral blood. This TCR was sampled from a man between 40 and 49 years old with acute or convalescent COVID-19. The chain links TRBV7-9 to TRBJ2-2, with 9 nucleotides matching TRBD1. CDR3 sequence: CASSLWTGAIRTGELFF. In DNA, the CDR3 is TGTGCCAGCAGCTTGTGGACAGGGGCAATAAGGACCGGGGAGCTGTTTTTT.